This TCR beta chain was recorded in a study of spatial heterogeneity in lung cancer (dated by TCRdb to between 2018 and 2021). For context, the study as a whole: Samples were obtained from roughly 72 patients with early-stage, untreated non-small cell lung cancer from the lung TRACERx cohort. More beta-chain than alpha-chain transcripts were consistently detected, likely reflecting higher beta-chain transcript abundance. At surgery, hundreds of tumor regions, roughly 62 matched nontumor lung samples and 45 to 60 PBMC samples were TCR-sequenced for both alpha and beta chains. In the raw uncorrected reads, each unique combination of TCR and UMI appeared more than ten times on average. TCR repertoire features were related to nonsynonymous mutation counts determined by whole-exome sequencing of tumor tissue. The study quantitatively compared TCR alpha and beta repertoires across multiple tumor regions, matched nontumor lung and blood in non-small cell lung cancer. Follow-up PBMC samples were sequenced whenever available, and the median time to follow-up was 2 to 3 years after resection. Broad study findings and their caveats: Ubiquitous expanded tumor TCRs were detected in blood more often at tumor resection than at routine follow-up. Only approximately 13 patients were included in the comparisons of baseline and follow-up blood repertoires. Confirming at a functional level the hypothesis that regional TCRs recognize regional mutations was considered to require additional single-cell paired TCR alpha and beta sequencing.

V is shortened by 2 bases, J by 1 base, and the region joining them spans 14 bases. The germline V gene gives CDR1 as MNHEY and CDR2 as SVGAGI. The CDR3 spans 16 residues, from the cysteine through the phenylalanine. Solely the CDR3 DNA is kept, with 48 bases framed from the first base. Library preparation used 5' RACE. This sample was sequenced with a NextSeq 500. The TCR library protocol attached a unique molecular identifier to each TCR cDNA molecule to allow correction of PCR and sequencing errors. Per the original workflow: TCR identification, UMI-based error correction and CDR3 extraction were performed with Decombinator tools. TCRs above a frequency of 2 per 1,000, corresponding to the top 1% of the tumor frequency distribution, were defined as expanded. Renyi diversity was calculated using the R vegan package after each repertoire was subsampled 100 times to 5,000 TCRs. CDR3 similarity networks were built from amino acid triplet string-kernel similarity, with CDR3s being connected when pairwise similarity was above 0.82. The raw public data were reprocessed by TCRdb itself: fastp quality trimming at Q25, MiXCR clonotype calling, in-frame beta chains only. Rows are combined by CDR3 protein, so each entry shows the most common genes and DNA. TCRdb assigned the V and J calls; the authors' analysis was not used. This sample is represented by about 52,000 distinct CDR3 sequences; roughly 8.1% of them were singletons. The ten largest clones capture around 36% of the sample.

The label giving this sample's time point can be read as: blood at routine non-recurrence follow-up after resection. For TCR sequencing, whole RNA was extracted from tumor and nontumor lung tissue, or from cryopreserved PBMC samples, and no cell sorting was done. Patients were selected for TCR sequencing only if sufficient RNA was available from at least two tumor regions. Note on this clonotype: There is no known antigen for this receptor. No much larger clonotype is one base removed from it; base qualities were not supplied.

The material sequenced was PBMCs, taken at follow-up. Recombination connected TRBV6-5 to TRBJ1-1, with the D gene call left open. This receptor was obtained from a female donor with early-stage non-small cell lung cancer. The DNA reads as follows: TGTGCCAGCAGTTACGGCGCAGTCCCCCCGAACACTGAAGCTTTCTTT. The resulting protein is CASSYGAVPPNTEAFF.